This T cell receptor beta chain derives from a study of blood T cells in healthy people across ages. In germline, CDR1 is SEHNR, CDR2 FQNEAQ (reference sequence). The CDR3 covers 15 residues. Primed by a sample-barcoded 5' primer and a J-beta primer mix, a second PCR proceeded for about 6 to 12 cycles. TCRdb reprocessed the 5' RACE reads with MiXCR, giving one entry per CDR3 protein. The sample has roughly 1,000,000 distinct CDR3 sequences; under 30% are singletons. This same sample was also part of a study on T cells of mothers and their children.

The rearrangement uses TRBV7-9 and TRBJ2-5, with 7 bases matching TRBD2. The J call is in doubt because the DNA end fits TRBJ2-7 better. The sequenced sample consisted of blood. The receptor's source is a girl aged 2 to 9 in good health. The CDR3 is CASSLVAGEPYEQYF. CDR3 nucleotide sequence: TGTGCCAGCAGCTTAGTGGCGGGAGAACCCTACGAGCAGTACTTC.